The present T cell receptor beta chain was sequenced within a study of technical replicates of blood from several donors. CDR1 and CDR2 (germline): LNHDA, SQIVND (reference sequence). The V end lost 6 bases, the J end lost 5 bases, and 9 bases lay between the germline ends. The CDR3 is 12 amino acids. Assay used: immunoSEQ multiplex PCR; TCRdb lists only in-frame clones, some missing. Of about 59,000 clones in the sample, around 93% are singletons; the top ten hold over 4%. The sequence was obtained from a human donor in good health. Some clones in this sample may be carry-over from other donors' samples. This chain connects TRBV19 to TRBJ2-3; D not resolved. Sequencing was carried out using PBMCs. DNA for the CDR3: TGTGCCAGTAGCGGTAGTCGAGATACGCAGTATTTT. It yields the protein CASSGSRDTQYF. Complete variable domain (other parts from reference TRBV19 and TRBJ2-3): DGGITQSPKYLFRKEGQNVTLSCEQNLNHDAMYWYRQDPGQGLRLIYYSQIVNDFQKGDIAEGYSVSREKKESFPLTVTSAQKNPTAFYLCASSGSRDTQYFGPGTRLTVL.